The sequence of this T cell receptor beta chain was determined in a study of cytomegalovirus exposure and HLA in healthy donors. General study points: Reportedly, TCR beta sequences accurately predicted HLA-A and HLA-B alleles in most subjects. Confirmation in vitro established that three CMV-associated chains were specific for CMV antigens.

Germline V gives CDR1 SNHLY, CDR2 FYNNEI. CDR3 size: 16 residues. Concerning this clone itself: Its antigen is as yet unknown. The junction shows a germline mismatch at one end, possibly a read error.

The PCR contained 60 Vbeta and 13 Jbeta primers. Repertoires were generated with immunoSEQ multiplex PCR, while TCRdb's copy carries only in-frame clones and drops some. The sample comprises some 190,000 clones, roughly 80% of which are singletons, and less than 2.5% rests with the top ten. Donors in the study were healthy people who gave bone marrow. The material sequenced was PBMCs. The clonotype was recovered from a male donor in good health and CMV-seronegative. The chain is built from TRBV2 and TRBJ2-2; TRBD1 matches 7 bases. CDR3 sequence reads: CASSEDRVGNTGELFF. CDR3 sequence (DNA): TGTGCCAGCAGCGAAGACAGGGTTGGAAACACCGGGGAGCTGTTTTTT. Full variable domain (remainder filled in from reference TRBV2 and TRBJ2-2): EPEVTQTPSHQVTQMGQEVILRCVPISNHLYFYWYRQILGQKVEFLVSFYNNEISEKSEIFDDQFSVERPDGSNFTLKIRSTKLEDSAMYFCASSEDRVGNTGELFFGEGSRLTVL.